A selection of T cell receptor beta chains follows, all from one sample in a study of cytomegalovirus exposure and HLA in healthy donors. Clones were read by immunoSEQ multiplex PCR, and TCRdb kept only the in-frame ones, dropping some. This table holds around 33,000 clones, approximately 91% found once. Specimen: PBMCs. Receptor source: a woman between 18 and 29 years old in good health and CMV-seronegative. Both conserved end residues are part of each CDR3. Each record gives: J gene, clone size, V gene, D gene, CDR3 protein. A D gene is named only where the DNA matches it firmly. Expanded clones are given a class, and other clones once, few, many or no size at all.

TRBJ2-7 NA TRBV5-1 NA CASSLAGGEAYEQYF
TRBJ2-7 NA TRBV30 TRBD2 CAWNPEGLAGDPYEQYF
TRBJ2-3 NA TRBV5-1 TRBD2 CASSFAGEGSDTQYF
TRBJ2-3 NA TRBV5-1 TRBD2 CASSSIAGAGTDTQYF
TRBJ1-2 NA TRBV27 NA CASSPYKTPDWEDGYTF
TRBJ2-7 NA TRBV19 TRBD2 CASKRTSGAYEQYF
TRBJ1-1 NA TRBV7-8 NA CASSLVGGNTEAFF
TRBJ2-1 NA TRBV6-5 NA CASTIGQGRRNEQFF
TRBJ2-7 NA TRBV2 TRBD2 CASSPWTSGSGGEQYF
TRBJ2-7 NA TRBV5-3 NA CARSSPTEIYF
TRBJ2-1 NA TRBV10-2 NA CASRRRGPPYNEQFF
TRBJ2-7 NA TRBV25-1 NA CASSRQPTYEQYF
TRBJ1-2 NA TRBV6-5 NA CASTNSNYGYTF
TRBJ2-1 few TRBV28 NA CASSSLDRPPLTGQFF
TRBJ2-7 NA TRBV28 TRBD1 CASSVTHRRGRSYEQYF
TRBJ1-2 NA TRBV4-2 NA CASSHDPTEFNYGYTF
TRBJ2-1 NA TRBV7-3 TRBD2 CASSLIRGSGAYNEQFF
TRBJ2-3 NA TRBV9 NA CASSVVPQFTDTQYF
TRBJ2-3 NA TRBV6-1 TRBD1 CASSPLGGATDTQYF
TRBJ2-1 NA TRBV10-2 TRBD1 CASLKGASSYNEQFF
TRBJ2-5 NA TRBV25-1 TRBD1 CASSKTGEVETQYF
TRBJ2-7 NA TRBV30 NA CAWTRPPGSYEQYF
TRBJ1-1 NA TRBV29-1 NA CSVPSSTEAFF
TRBJ2-1 NA TRBV4-1 TRBD1 CASSQDRQGIYNEQFF
TRBJ2-3 NA TRBV10-1 TRBD2 CANGTSGGTDTQYF
TRBJ2-7 few TRBV29-1 NA CSVEVGEGGYEQYF
TRBJ1-2 NA TRBV28 NA CASSEQIHYGYTF
TRBJ1-1 NA TRBV4-3 NA CASSQAWGGVEAFF
TRBJ1-1 NA TRBV18 NA CASSPSVEFHTEAFF
TRBJ1-1 few TRBV6-6 NA CASRYNTEAFF
TRBJ1-2 NA TRBV30 NA CAWSSLIPYGYTF
NA NA TRBV28 TRBD2 CASSRWTSSTYEQYF
TRBJ1-2 NA TRBV4-3 TRBD1 CASSHTGTEYGYTF
TRBJ2-5 few TRBV7-9 TRBD2 CSSSLRAGALETQYF
TRBJ2-2 NA TRBV7-2 TRBD2 CASRLPTGRGQLRDRELFF
TRBJ1-5 few TRBV29-1 TRBD1 CSVLDRESQPQHF
TRBJ2-1 NA TRBV19 NA CASSLDYLNEQFF
TRBJ1-4 few TRBV25-1 NA CASSEYKAGKLFF
TRBJ1-4 NA TRBV7-9 TRBD1 CASSLGQGRFGLFF
TRBJ2-5 NA TRBV7-7 TRBD1 CASSPRRDRAYETQYF
TRBJ2-7 once TRBV10-1 NA CASSDFNEQYF
TRBJ2-7 NA TRBV5-1 TRBD1 CASSLTIGTAAYEQYF
TRBJ2-1 NA TRBV6-1 NA CASSEVPGPGLYNEQFF
TRBJ1-1 NA TRBV29-1 TRBD1 CSVGTGGRTEAFF
TRBJ2-2 NA TRBV6-4 TRBD2 CASSETGGPSAGELFF
TRBJ1-5 few TRBV10-3 NA CASEGGPWEPQHF
TRBJ2-6 NA TRBV12-5 NA CASGPRWGGHSSGANVLTF
TRBJ1-3 NA TRBV7-7 NA CASSLCLRLSSGNTIYF
TRBJ2-7 NA TRBV6-1 NA CASSEEGAGSYEQYF
TRBJ2-7 NA TRBV23-1 NA CASRSEGSDLDEQYF
TRBJ2-7 NA TRBV5-1 TRBD1 CASSRTGFYEQYF
TRBJ1-2 NA TRBV11-2 NA CASSSLRRPRDYGYTF
TRBJ1-1 once TRBV19 NA CASSINRGTEAFF
TRBJ2-3 NA TRBV6-5 NA CASSYVARGGTDTQYF
TRBJ1-1 NA TRBV9 TRBD1 CASSPGTATEAFF
TRBJ2-7 NA TRBV7-9 TRBD1 CASSPRTGSEQYF
TRBJ1-5 NA TRBV27 TRBD1 CASSSQTGTQPQHF
NA NA TRBV11-2 TRBD2 CASSLALAGIEQYF